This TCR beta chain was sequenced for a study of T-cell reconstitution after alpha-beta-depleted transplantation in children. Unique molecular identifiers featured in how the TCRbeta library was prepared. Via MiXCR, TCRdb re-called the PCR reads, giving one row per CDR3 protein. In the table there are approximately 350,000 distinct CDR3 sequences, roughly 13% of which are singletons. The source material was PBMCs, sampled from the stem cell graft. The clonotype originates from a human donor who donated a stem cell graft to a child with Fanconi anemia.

CDR3 nucleotide sequence: TGTGCCAGCAGCAAATCTAGCGGGGTCGCGAACACCGGGGAGCTGTTTTTT. Translation gives CASSKSSGVANTGELFF. This chain connects TRBV4-2 to TRBJ2-2, with 9 nucleotides matching TRBD2. The CDR3 length is 17 residues. Germline loops: CDR1 LGHNA, CDR2 YNFKEQ. V lost 5 bases, J lost 0 bases, and 7 bases stayed unmatched.